This T cell receptor (beta chain) was observed in a study of graft-versus-host responses after intestinal transplantation. Looking at the study overall: Every one of the recipients received anti-thymocyte globulin induction and afterwards took tacrolimus and steroids for roughly three years.

Data came from immunoSEQ multiplex PCR; TCRdb stores just in-frame clones and leaves some out. The repertoire includes more than 95,000 clones, 90% of them detected once, and about 0.18% sits in the top ten. The V gene's germline CDR1 is SGHVS and CDR2 FNYEAQ. The CDR3 has 17 residues. V was trimmed by 2 bases and J by 0 bases, leaving 16 bases between them. Turning to this clone: What it binds is unknown.

Sequencing used unstimulated CD4+ T cells sorted from spleen or lymph node cells, obtained before intestinal transplant. This TCR derives from a human donor who received an intestinal transplant. The J gene is TRBJ1-1, the V gene TRBV7-6; D gene ambiguous. As DNA, the CDR3 is TGTGCCAGCAGCTTATGGCGGCCAGAGGCCATGAACACTGAAGCTTTCTTT. As protein: CASSLWRPEAMNTEAFF.